This T cell receptor beta chain comes out of a study of T cell responses to AZD1222 COVID-19 vaccine. Clones were read by immunoSEQ multiplex PCR, and TCRdb kept only the in-frame ones, dropping some. Among about 270,000 clones, 90% to 95% were seen once, and the ten largest hold around 0.58%. V shed 1 base and J shed 1 base, with 19 bases lying between them. The CDR3 loop spans 18 amino acids. The germline V gene encodes CDR1 MDHEN and CDR2 SYDVKM. This sequence joins TRBV28 and TRBJ1-2; possible D gene TRBD1, 6 bases. Material: peripheral blood, obtained 28 days after the second AZD1222 dose. The receptor comes from an adult who received the AZD1222 COVID-19 vaccine. The CDR3 coding sequence is TGTGCCAGCAGTTTATCGGTACGCGGGGGCGCTTATAACTATGGCTACACCTTC. Translated: CASSLSVRGGAYNYGYTF.